This TCR beta chain was sequenced in a study of human T cells and chemical hapten exposure (dated by TCRdb to the early 2020s). A note on the overall study: For sensitization, 2% DPC in acetone was applied to a roughly 2 cm by roughly 2 cm area of upper inner arm skin. Most of the patients in the cohort were female, and the cohort covered alopecia areata with under or over 50% scalp involvement, alopecia totalis and alopecia universalis. The study tracked peripheral blood TCR repertoire changes in vivo during primary and secondary sensitization to the hapten diphenylcyclopropenone (DPC) in alopecia patients. Blood samples were taken from patients before sensitization (week 0) and then at 2, 6 and about 24 weeks after DPC sensitization. For TCR sequencing, blood came from 25 to 30 alopecia patients at anywhere from one to four time points (pre-sensitization, 2, 6 and 24 weeks). The libraries were sequenced as a pool, and the TCR yield per sample differed mostly because of small variations in library volumes within the pool. Patients additionally received weekly therapeutic DPC doses to the scalp throughout the roughly 25-week study period. Each blood RNA sample was used to sequence both TCR alpha and TCR beta chains. Patch testing was performed on the upper back with Finn chambers containing 0.01% DPC, and the patch tests were scored after 6 days according to International Contact Dermatitis Research Group standards. Summary of the overall study and its limitations: The number of PT1 expanded TCRs positively correlated with patch test score, significant at thresholds 8, 16 and 32 but not 4. Because every patient had alopecia, a presumed autoimmune disease, the patients' immune response might differ from that of healthy individuals. After repeated subsampling, changes were observed in the strength of the expansion versus patch-test correlation and in the threshold at which the correlation became significant. Significantly more large CDR3 similarity clusters were formed by expanded TCRs than by pre-sensitization or healthy control sets, consistent with antigen-driven responses. No change with DPC sensitization was found in the number of TCRs above 1 in 1000 frequency, and no evidence of global repertoire structure alterations was found.

The sample's time point label, in plain terms: pre-sensitization, week 0. What the treatment or condition label conveys for this sample: therapeutic diphenylcyclopropenone sensitization with weekly scalp DPC. Total RNA was extracted from unfractionated whole blood collected in Tempus Blood RNA tubes. At every patch-test visit, the blood draw took place before the patch test was put on. Patients were considered eligible if aged 18 to 70, diagnosed with alopecia and deemed suitable for DPC therapy, and patients were excluded if pregnant. CDR3 length: 17 amino acids, cysteine to phenylalanine. Only the CDR3 DNA is retained, 51 bases long and in frame from the first base. Relative to germline, V is 3 bases shorter and J is 4 bases shorter, with 18 bases between their ends. The germline V gene gives CDR1 as ENHRY and CDR2 as SYGVKD. On this clonotype itself: It lacks a known antigen. Base qualities are not recorded, but no much larger clone differs from it by a single base.

Libraries were made using RACE. The instrument given in TCRdb is NextSeq 500. Library preparation attached unique molecular identifiers to individual cDNA molecules for quantitative, reproducible TCR counting. The study's processing was this. The median number of TCRs per sample was around 100,000, ranging from about 23,224 to 690,600. V, J and CDR3 annotation of the TCR reads was performed with the Decombinator software suite. To make PS versus PT1 abundance plots, every sample was subsampled to the same number of TCRs (28,000). TCRs were defined as expanded if absent before sensitization and observed at least eight times at the 2-week time point. In TCRdb, the public reads were trimmed at Q25 with fastp and aligned with MiXCR, with productive beta chains retained. All rows with the same CDR3 protein become a single entry with the most common DNA and genes. These V and J calls rely on TCRdb rather than the paper's analysis. In this sample the table shows roughly 36,000 distinct CDR3 sequences, 10% of which occur a single time. The ten largest clones capture less than 35% of the sample.

This specimen was whole blood, taken in connection with sensitization to the hapten diphenylcyclopropenone (DPC). This clonotype originated in a man over 45 with alopecia areata. Some clones in this sample may be carry-over from other donors' samples. The receptor chain draws on TRBV10-3 and TRBJ2-2; TRBD2 is perhaps the D gene, given 5 matching bases. The nucleotide sequence is given as TGTGCCATCAGTGACCCGAGGACTCCAGCCTTCACCGGGGAGCTGTTTTTT. Its protein product is CAISDPRTPAFTGELFF.